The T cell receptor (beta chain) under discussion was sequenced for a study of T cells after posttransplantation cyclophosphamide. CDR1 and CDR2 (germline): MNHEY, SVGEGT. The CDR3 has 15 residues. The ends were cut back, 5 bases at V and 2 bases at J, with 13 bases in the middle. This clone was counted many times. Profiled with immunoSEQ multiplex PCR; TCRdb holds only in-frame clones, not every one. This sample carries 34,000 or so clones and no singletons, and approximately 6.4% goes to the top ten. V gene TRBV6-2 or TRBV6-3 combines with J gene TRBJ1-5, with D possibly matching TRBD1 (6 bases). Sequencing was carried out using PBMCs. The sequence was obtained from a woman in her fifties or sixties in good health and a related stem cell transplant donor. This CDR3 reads CASSNGGAGNQPQHF. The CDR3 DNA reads TGTGCCAGCAGTAATGGGGGCGCAGGCAATCAGCCCCAGCATTTT.